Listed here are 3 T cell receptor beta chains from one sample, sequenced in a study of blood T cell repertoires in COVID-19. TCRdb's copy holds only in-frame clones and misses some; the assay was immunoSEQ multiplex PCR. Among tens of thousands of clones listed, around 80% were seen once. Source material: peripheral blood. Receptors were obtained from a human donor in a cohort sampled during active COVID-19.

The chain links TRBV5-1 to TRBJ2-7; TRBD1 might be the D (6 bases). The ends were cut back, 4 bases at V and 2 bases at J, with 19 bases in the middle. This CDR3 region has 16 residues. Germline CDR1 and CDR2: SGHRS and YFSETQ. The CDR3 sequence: CASSGSKGELTYEQYF. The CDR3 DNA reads TGCGCCAGCAGCGGGTCAAAGGGGGAGCTGACCTACGAGCAGTACTTC.

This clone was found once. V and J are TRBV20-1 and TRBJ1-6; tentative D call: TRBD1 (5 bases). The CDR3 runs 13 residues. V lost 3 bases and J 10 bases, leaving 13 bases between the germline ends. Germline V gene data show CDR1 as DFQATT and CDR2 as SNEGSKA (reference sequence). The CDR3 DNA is TGCAGTGCTAGTCCACAGGATGTCTCACCCCTCCACTTT. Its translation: CSASPQDVSPLHF.

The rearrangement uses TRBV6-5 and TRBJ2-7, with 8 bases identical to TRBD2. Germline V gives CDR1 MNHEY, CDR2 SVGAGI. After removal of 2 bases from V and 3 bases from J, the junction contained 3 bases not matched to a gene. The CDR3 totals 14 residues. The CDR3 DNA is TGTGCCAGCAGTTACGGACTAGCAGGCTACGAGCAGTACTTC. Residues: CASSYGLAGYEQYF.